Sequencing of this TCR beta chain was carried out in a study of T cell responses to AZD1222 COVID-19 vaccine (TCRdb year 2021). Regarding the study in general: AZD1222 recipients with second doses at about 4 weeks or about 12 weeks were pooled, because spike-specific TCR depth and breadth did not differ between schedules. TCR sequencing was performed for roughly 250 trial participants, of whom around 210 were given two doses of AZD1222 and around 26 were given two doses of MenACWY control vaccine. Trial participants were enrolled by age into 18-55, 56-69 and 70-plus year subgroups, with roughly 160, 29 and 62 TCR-sequenced participants respectively. Broad study findings and their caveats: Nearly half of unique spike-specific TCRs reportedly recognized epitopes outside regions mutated in the B.1.351 and B.1.1.7 variants. Because no day 14 peak-response samples were available, repertoires were characterized only after the peak T cell response. The 56-69-year group was small, and its depth increase did not reach significance, likely because of low power. Participants were mostly white British and included more females than males, and it was suggested by the authors that clonal diversity may have been underestimated. The whole spike protein was spanned by vaccine-associated CD4 TCRs, and dominant responses were seen in regions 160-218 and 743-854. After two AZD1222 doses, both the breadth and the depth of spike-specific TCRs were significantly higher than at day 0 and than in MenACWY recipients. Conclusions about previously exposed vaccinees are limited, since just 5 to 7 AZD1222 recipients were seropositive for SARS-CoV-2 at baseline.

Comment on this clone: This clone's antigen is unknown. Within one base of it there is no much larger clone, and no base qualities were kept.

The CDR3 regions of human TCRbeta chains were subjected to immunosequencing. The original pipeline was this. Repertoire TCRs were matched against a reference library of SARS-CoV-2-specific TCRs generated with the MIRA antigen-specificity platform. Breadth was defined as the fraction of unique TCRs that were SARS-CoV-2-associated, and depth was defined as the fraction of total T cells that were SARS-CoV-2-associated. Using the MIRA data, every spike-specific TCR was mapped to the spike region that the TCR reacted to and assigned to either a CD4 or a CD8 class. Log10-transformed breadth and depth values were compared by one-way ANOVA with Sidak's multiple comparisons tests. The table comes from immuneACCESS by way of TCRdb, which keeps in-frame sequences with V and J called. Part of the clones is missing from these tables; in studies checked, under half for an unresolved V gene and the rest for unknown reasons. That table gives V, J and clone size, and the DNA gave D and trimming. This sample lists 110,000 or so clones; 88% were detected once. Jointly, the top ten make up approximately 15% of the sample.

CDR1 KGHSH and CDR2 LQKENI were looked up in the germline V gene. From the cysteine up to the phenylalanine, the CDR3 has a length of 12 residues. Just the 36-base CDR3 DNA is kept, in frame starting at base 1. V sheds 3 bases and J sheds 6 bases, leaving 9 bases between their ends. The intended sense of this specimen's time point label: baseline before first vaccination. Vaccinee samples came from UK trials COV001 and COV002, including a single-blind randomized controlled phase 2/3 trial of AZD1222 (ChAdOx1 nCoV-19) in healthy adults. Trial participant PBMC samples were collected at day 0 and day 28 after the second dose for TCRbeta chain sequencing.

The sequence joins TRBV18 to TRBJ2-7, with the D gene uncertain. Sequenced material: peripheral blood, taken on day 0 of AZD1222 vaccination. This clonotype was obtained from an adult in good health. In nucleotides, the sequence is TGTGCCAGCTCACCTACAAGTTCCGAGCAGTACTTC. The translation is CASSPTSSEQYF.